This T cell receptor (beta chain) is from a study of shared T cell receptors in the human thymus. This clone occurred once. Sequenced by immunoSEQ multiplex PCR; TCRdb stores in-frame clones only, minus some. The table lists approximately 490,000 clones, about 84% of them singletons. The CDR3 contains 16 residues. The same sample was also used in a study of human thymus T cells.

The TCR originated in a boy younger than two with a congenital heart defect. Specimen: thymocytes. The V call is TRBV1, the J call TRBJ1-5; TRBD1 is the table's D call, not checked against the DNA. TRBV1 is a pseudogene. Here the CDR3 DNA reads TGCACCAGCAGCCAAGGGGAAGGGGATAGCAATCAGCCCCAGCATTTT. It is translated as CTSSQGEGDSNQPQHF.